These 7 T cell receptor beta chains were sequenced from one sample in a study of cytotoxic CD8 clonotypes in ibrutinib-treated CLL (dated by TCRdb to 2020 to 2023). Libraries were made using the immunoSEQ multiplex PCR assay. The immuneACCESS repertoire file appears here via TCRdb, limited to in-frame rearrangements. These files lack a portion of the clones; in checked studies, under half of the deficit traces to unresolved V genes, and the cause of the others is not known. The sample table records approximately 140,000 clones; approximately 75% of these occur just once. The ten most abundant clones make up around 30% of the sample. Read against the paper, the sample's time point label means: roughly 12 months on ibrutinib. Sequenced material: PBMCs, taken after 12 months of ibrutinib treatment. These receptors were collected from a human donor with chronic lymphocytic leukemia.

This clone appeared a single time. V usage is TRBV18 and J usage is TRBJ1-1, with D possibly being TRBD1 (5 bases). Per the germline V gene, CDR1 is KGHSH and CDR2 is LQKENI. Trimming left V 3 bases short and J 7 bases short, with 12 bases between. This CDR3 is built from 13 residues. DNA for the CDR3: TGTGCCAGCTCACCGCTTGTTGACAGTGAAGCTTTCTTT. Translated, it gives CASSPLVDSEAFF.

This clone was detected a few times. The chain has TRBV7-8 and TRBJ1-2; TRBD1 matches 8 bases. Germline V CDR1 and CDR2: SGHVS, FQNEAQ. The junction had 10 bases not matched to a gene; V was cut back by 5 bases and J by 5 bases. The CDR3 runs 15 residues. As DNA, the CDR3 is TGTGCCAGCAGCCCCAATCAGGGGGCGGAATATGGCTACACCTTC. This encodes CASSPNQGAEYGYTF. Full variable domain (rest looked up from reference TRBV7-8 and TRBJ1-2): GAGVSQSPRYKVAKRGQDVALRCDPISGHVSLFWYQQALGQGPEFLTYFQNEAQLDKSGLPSDRFFAERPEGSVSTLKIQRTQQEDSAVYLCASSPNQGAEYGYTFGSGTRLTVV.

CDR3 DNA: TGTGCCAGCAGCGCGGGACTAGCGGGCAATGAGCAGTTCTTC. Encoded protein: CASSAGLAGNEQFF. The chain joins TRBV7-8 to TRBJ2-1; 12 bases are a match to TRBD2. The CDR3 contains 14 residues. Germline CDR1 and CDR2: SGHVS and FQNEAQ. V lost 5 bases to trimming and J lost 6 bases; unmatched junction nucleotides: 2.

This clone turned up a few times. The V call is TRBV7-9, the J call TRBJ1-3; D ambiguous. CDR3 length equals 16 residues. Between the trimmed V and J ends, which lost 0 bases and 0 bases, there was a span of 9 bases. Germline lookup yields CDR1 SEHNR and CDR2 FQNEAQ (reference sequence). The CDR3 sequence: CASSLALGSSGNTIYF. The CDR3 region has the DNA TGTGCCAGCAGCTTAGCGTTGGGGAGCTCTGGAAACACCATATATTTT.

This chain uses TRBV10-3 with TRBJ2-7; 11 bases agree with TRBD2. J gave up 6 bases and V 6 bases, and 7 bases lay outside the gene matches. The germline CDR1 and CDR2 sequences are ENHRY and SYGVKD. The CDR3 is 14 residues long. CDR3 protein: CAISLSGGAGEQYF. The CDR3 nucleotides are TGTGCCATCAGCCTTAGCGGGGGGGCCGGCGAGCAGTACTTC.

V and J are TRBV27 and TRBJ1-5; D possibly corresponds to TRBD1 (5 bases). CDR3 length: 16 amino acids. V lost 4 bases, J lost 4 bases, and 17 bases lay in between. CDR1 is MNHEY, CDR2 SMNVEV, per germline (reference sequence). CDR3 protein: CASSSLGTLRNQPQHF. CDR3 sequence (DNA): TGTGCCAGCAGTTCCCTAGGGACTCTGAGGAATCAGCCCCAGCATTTT.

V is TRBV9 and J is TRBJ1-1; no clear D gene. Germline assignment: CDR1 SGDLS and CDR2 YYNGEE. The CDR3 is 12 amino acids. Between the trimmed V and J ends, which lost 0 bases and 10 bases, there was a span of 10 bases. CDR3 loop: CASSVDTRGAFF. The CDR3 bases are TGTGCCAGCAGCGTAGATACCAGAGGAGCTTTCTTT. The whole variable domain, remainder taken from reference TRBV9 and TRBJ1-1, is DSGVTQTPKHLITATGQRVTLRCSPRSGDLSVYWYQQSLDQGLQFLIQYYNGEERAKGNILERFSAQQFPDLHSELNLSSLELGDSALYFCASSVDTRGAFFGQGTRLTVV.